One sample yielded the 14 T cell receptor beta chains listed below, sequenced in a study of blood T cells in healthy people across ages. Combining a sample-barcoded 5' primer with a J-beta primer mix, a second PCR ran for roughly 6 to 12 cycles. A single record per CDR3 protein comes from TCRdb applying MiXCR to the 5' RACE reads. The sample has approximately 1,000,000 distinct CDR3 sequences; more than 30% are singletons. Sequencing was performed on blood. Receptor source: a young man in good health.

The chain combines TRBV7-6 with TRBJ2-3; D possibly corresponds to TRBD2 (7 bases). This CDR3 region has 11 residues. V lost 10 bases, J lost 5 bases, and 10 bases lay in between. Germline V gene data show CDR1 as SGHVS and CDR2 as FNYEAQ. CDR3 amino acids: CATGEGDTQYF. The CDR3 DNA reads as TGTGCCACAGGGGAGGGAGATACGCAGTATTTT.

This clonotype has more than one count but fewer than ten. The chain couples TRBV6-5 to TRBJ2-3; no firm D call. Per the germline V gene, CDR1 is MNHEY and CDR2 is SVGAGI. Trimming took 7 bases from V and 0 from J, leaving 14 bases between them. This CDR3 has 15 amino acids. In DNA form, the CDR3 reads TGTGCCAGCAAACTGACTGGATCTAGCACAGATACGCAGTATTTT. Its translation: CASKLTGSSTDTQYF.

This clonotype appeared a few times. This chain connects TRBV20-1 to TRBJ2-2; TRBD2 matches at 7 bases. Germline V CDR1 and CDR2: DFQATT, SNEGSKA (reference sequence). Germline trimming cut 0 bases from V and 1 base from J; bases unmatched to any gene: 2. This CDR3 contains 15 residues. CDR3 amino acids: CSAREGGRNTGELFF. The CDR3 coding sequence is TGCAGTGCTAGAGAGGGAGGGAGGAACACCGGGGAGCTGTTTTTT.

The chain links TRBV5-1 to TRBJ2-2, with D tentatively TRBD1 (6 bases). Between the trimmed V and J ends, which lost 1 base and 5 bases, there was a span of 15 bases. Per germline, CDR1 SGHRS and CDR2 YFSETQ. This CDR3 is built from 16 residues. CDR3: CASSLRQGSGTGELFF. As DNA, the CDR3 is TGCGCCAGCAGCTTGCGTCAGGGGAGTGGAACCGGGGAGCTGTTTTTT.

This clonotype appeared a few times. CDR3 region: CSVEGQVEGYEQYF. The CDR3 nucleotides are TGCAGCGTTGAAGGGCAGGTCGAGGGCTACGAGCAGTACTTC. The V and J genes are TRBV29-1 and TRBJ2-7; tentatively, D is TRBD2 (5 bases). CDR3 length equals 14 residues. Germline V gives CDR1 SQVTM, CDR2 ANQGSEA. V lost 1 base and J 3 bases, leaving 13 bases between the germline ends.

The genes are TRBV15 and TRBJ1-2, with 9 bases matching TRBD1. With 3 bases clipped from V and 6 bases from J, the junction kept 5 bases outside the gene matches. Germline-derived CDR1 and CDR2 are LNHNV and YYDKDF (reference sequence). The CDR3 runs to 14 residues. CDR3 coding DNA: TGTGCCACCAGCAGGGACAGGGGATATGATGGCTACACCTTC. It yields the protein CATSRDRGYDGYTF.

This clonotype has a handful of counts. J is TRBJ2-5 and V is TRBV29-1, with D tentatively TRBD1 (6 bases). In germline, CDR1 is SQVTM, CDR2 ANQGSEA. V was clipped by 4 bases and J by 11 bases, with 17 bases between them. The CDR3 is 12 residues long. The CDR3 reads CSVGTAYNEQYF. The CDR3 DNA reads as TGCAGCGTTGGGACAGCTTACAATGAGCAGTACTTC.

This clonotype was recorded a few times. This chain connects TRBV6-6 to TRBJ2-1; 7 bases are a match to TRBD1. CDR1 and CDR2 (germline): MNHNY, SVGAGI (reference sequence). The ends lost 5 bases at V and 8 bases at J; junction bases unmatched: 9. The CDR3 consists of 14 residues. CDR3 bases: TGTGCCAGCAGTCAGATGACAGGGAACTATGAGCAGTTCTTC. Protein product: CASSQMTGNYEQFF.

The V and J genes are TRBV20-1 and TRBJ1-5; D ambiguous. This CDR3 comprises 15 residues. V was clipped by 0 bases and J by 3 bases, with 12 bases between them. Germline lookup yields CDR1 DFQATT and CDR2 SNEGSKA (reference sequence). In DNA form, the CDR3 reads TGCAGTGCTAGAGATCCGGCAGGTCTCAATCAGCCCCAGCATTTT. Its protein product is CSARDPAGLNQPQHF.

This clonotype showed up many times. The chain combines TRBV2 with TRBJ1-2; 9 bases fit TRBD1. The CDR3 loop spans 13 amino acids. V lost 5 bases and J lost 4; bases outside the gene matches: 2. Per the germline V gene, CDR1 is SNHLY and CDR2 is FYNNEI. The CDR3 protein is CASSRQGGYGYTF. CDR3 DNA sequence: TGTGCCAGCAGTAGACAGGGGGGCTATGGCTACACCTTC.

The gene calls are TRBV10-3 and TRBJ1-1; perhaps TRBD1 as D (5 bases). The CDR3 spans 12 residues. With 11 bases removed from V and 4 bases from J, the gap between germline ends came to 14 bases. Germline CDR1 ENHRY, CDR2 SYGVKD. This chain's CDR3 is CAARLGGTEAFF. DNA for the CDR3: TGTGCCGCCCGTCTGGGGGGCACTGAAGCTTTCTTT.

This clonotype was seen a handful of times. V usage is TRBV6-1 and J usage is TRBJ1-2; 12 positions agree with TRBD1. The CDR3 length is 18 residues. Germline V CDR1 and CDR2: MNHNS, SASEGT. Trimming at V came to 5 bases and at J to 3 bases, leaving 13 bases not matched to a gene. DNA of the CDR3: TGTGCCAGCAGTCGCCTCCGGGACAGGGGGCGATTGGACTATGGCTACACCTTC. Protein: CASSRLRDRGRLDYGYTF.

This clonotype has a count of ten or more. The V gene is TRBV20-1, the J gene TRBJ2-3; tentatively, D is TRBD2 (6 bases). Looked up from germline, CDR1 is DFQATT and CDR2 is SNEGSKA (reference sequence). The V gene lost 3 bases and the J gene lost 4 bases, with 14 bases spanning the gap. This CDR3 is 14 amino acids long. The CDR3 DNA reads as TGCAGTGCTAGTCTTACGGGGGAAGCAGATACGCAGTATTTT. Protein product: CSASLTGEADTQYF.

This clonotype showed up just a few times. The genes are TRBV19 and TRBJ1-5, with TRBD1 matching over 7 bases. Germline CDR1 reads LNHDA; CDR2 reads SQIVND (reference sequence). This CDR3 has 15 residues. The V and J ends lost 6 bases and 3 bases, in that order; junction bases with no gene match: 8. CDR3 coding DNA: TGTGCCAGTAGCGATATACAGGGGATCAATCAGCCCCAGCATTTT. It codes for CASSDIQGINQPQHF.